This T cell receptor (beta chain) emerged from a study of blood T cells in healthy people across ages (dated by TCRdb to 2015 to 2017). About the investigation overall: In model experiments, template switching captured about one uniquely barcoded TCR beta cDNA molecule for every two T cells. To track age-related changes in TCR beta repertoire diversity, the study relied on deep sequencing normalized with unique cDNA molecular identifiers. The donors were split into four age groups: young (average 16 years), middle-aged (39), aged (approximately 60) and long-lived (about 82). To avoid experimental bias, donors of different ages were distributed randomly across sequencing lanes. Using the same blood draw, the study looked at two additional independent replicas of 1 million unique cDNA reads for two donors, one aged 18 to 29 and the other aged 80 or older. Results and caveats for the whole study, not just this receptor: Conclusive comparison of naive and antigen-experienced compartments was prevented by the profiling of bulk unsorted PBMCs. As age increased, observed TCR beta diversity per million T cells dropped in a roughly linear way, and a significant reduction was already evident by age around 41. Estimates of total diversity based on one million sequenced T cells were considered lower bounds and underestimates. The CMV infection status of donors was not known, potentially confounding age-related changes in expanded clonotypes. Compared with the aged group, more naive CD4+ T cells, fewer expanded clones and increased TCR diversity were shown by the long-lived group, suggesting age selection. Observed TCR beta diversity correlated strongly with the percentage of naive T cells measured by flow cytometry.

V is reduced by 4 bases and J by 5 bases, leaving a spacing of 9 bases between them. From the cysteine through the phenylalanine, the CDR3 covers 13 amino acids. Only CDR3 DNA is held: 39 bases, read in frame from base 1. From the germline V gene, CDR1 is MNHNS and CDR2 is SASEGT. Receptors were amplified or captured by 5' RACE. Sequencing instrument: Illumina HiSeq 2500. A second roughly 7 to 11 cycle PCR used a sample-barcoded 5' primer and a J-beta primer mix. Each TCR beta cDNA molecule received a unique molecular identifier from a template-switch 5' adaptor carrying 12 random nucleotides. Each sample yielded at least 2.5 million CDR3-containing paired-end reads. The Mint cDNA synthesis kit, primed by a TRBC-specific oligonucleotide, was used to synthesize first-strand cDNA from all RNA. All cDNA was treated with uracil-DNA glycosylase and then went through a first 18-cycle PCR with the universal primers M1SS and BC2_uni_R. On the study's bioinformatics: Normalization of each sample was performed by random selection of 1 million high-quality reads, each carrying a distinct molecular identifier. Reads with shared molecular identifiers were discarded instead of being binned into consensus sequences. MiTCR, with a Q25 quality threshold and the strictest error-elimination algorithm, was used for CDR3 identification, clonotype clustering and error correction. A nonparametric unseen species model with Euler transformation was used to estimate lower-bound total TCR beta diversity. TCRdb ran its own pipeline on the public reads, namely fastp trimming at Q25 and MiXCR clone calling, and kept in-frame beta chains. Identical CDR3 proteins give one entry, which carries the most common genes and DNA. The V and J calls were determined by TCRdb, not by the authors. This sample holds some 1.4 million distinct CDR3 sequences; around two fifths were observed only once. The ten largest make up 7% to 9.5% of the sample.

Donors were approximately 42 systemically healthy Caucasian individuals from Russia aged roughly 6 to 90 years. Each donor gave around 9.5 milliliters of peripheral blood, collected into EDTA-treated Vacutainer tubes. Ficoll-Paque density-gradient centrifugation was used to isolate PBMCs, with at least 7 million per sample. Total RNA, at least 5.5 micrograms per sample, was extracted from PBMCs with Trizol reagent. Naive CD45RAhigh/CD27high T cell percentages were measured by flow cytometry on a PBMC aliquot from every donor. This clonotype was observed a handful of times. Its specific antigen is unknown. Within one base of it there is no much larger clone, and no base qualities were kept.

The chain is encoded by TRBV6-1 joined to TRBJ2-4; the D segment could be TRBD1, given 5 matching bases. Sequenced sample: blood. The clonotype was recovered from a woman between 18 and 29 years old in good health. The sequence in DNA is TGTGCCAGCAGTGTCGACAGAGAAAACATTCAGTACTTC. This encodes CASSVDRENIQYF.